This passage covers 14 T cell receptor beta chains from one sample sequenced in a study of blood T cell repertoires in COVID-19. Clones were read by immunoSEQ multiplex PCR, and TCRdb kept only the in-frame ones, dropping some. The sample holds about 160,000 clones, about 86% seen once. Source material: peripheral blood. The receptors stem from a woman of 80 years or more with acute or convalescent COVID-19.

A single count supports this clone. CDR3 amino acids: CASRQNYEQYF. The CDR3 DNA reads TGCGCCAGCAGACAGAACTACGAGCAGTACTTC. This rearrangement joins TRBV5-1 to TRBJ2-7, with D hard to call. The ends were cut back, 5 bases at V and 3 bases at J, with 6 bases in the middle. The V gene's germline CDR1 is SGHRS and CDR2 YFSETQ. CDR3 length equals 11 residues.

The CDR3 sequence is CSVEPGGYGYTF. CDR3 DNA: TGCAGCGTTGAACCCGGGGGCTATGGCTACACCTTC. V gene TRBV29-1 combines with J gene TRBJ1-2; maybe TRBD1 (5 bases). From germline, CDR1 is SQVTM and CDR2 ANQGSEA. The CDR3 sequence is 12 residues long. V was cut by 2 bases and J by 4 bases, with 8 bases left in between.

The genes are TRBV4-2 and TRBJ1-5; a possible D gene is TRBD1 (5 bases). Germline loops: CDR1 LGHNA, CDR2 YNFKEQ. V lost 5 bases, J lost 0 bases, and 8 bases lay in between. The CDR3 loop spans 14 amino acids. This chain's CDR3 is CASSAQDSNQPQHF. The DNA for the CDR3 is TGTGCCAGCAGCGCACAGGATAGCAATCAGCCCCAGCATTTT.

This chain links TRBV7-3 with TRBJ2-2; possibly TRBD1 for D (6 bases). The ends were cut back, 5 bases at V and 5 bases at J, with 9 bases in the middle. The CDR3 runs to 13 residues. In germline, CDR1 is SGHTA, CDR2 FQGTGA. CDR3 nucleotide sequence: TGTGCCAGCAGCCCAGACAGGACCGGGGAGCTGTTTTTT. Translation: CASSPDRTGELFF.

The chain joins TRBV4-1 to TRBJ1-2; D might be TRBD1 (5 bases). The germline V gene encodes CDR1 MGHRA and CDR2 YSYEKL. CDR3 length equals 15 residues. The V gene lost 1 base and the J gene lost 2 bases, with 11 bases spanning the gap. In DNA form, the CDR3 reads TGCGCCAGCAGCCAAGCGGGGGGGAAGAACTATGGCTACACCTTC. Translating it yields CASSQAGGKNYGYTF.

J is TRBJ2-5 and V is TRBV4-2; 12 bases map to TRBD2. The CDR3 is 15 amino acids. V lost 3 bases, J lost 5 bases, and 4 bases stayed unmatched. Germline V lookup: CDR1 LGHNA, CDR2 YNFKEQ. This CDR3 is CASSQDLAGGETQYF. The CDR3 nucleotides are TGTGCCAGCAGCCAGGATCTAGCGGGGGGGGAGACCCAGTACTTC.

J is TRBJ2-1 and V is TRBV10-3; the match to TRBD2 covers 9 bases. Germline lookup yields CDR1 ENHRY and CDR2 SYGVKD. This CDR3 has 15 amino acids. V trimming: 6 bases; J trimming: 3 bases; junction bases outside the gene matches: 6. In nucleotides, the CDR3 is TGTGCCATCAGCACGGGACTAGCCAACTACAATGAGCAGTTCTTC. Its protein product is CAISTGLANYNEQFF.

Worth noting for this clone: Sequence at one end of the junction differs from germline and may be a read error. Other DNA sequences in this specimen translate into the identical CDR3. V usage is TRBV27 and J usage is TRBJ2-1, with 14 bases matching TRBD2. Germline lookup yields CDR1 MNHEY and CDR2 SMNVEV (reference sequence). The CDR3 is 15 residues long. The CDR3, as DNA: TGCGCCAGCAGATGGGGGACTAGCGGGGGCAATGAGCAGTTCTTC. Its translation is CASRWGTSGGNEQFF.

V gene TRBV9 combines with J gene TRBJ2-4, with 8 positions matching TRBD2. There are 17 residues in the CDR3. CDR1 and CDR2 from the germline V gene are SGDLS and YYNGEE. J was trimmed by 4 bases and V by 0 bases; bases with no gene match: 9. CDR3 amino acids: CASSVGPGVAGKNIQYF. The CDR3, as DNA: TGTGCCAGCAGCGTAGGCCCCGGGGTAGCGGGGAAAAACATTCAGTACTTC.

CDR3 bases: TGTGCCAGCTCACCTACAGGGGGCGGAGAGACCCAGTACTTC. Translating gives CASSPTGGGETQYF. This chain joins TRBV18 and TRBJ2-5, with 9 bases aligning to TRBD1. Germline CDR1 KGHSH, CDR2 LQKENI. This CDR3 spans 14 amino acids. Trimming at V came to 3 bases and at J to 4 bases, leaving 3 bases not matched to a gene.

The chain has TRBV2 and TRBJ2-1; D possibly corresponds to TRBD1 (6 bases). There are 15 residues in the CDR3. Trimming stripped 6 bases from V and 5 bases from J, with 17 bases between. CDR1 is SNHLY and CDR2 is FYNNEI in the germline V gene. The CDR3 loop is CASRAGAGAHNEQFF. The CDR3 region has the DNA TGTGCCAGCAGGGCCGGGGCAGGGGCCCACAATGAGCAGTTCTTC.

The chain has TRBV6-5 and TRBJ1-6, with D possibly matching TRBD1 (6 bases). The CDR3 totals 15 residues. Germline-derived CDR1 and CDR2 are MNHEY and SVGAGI. V lost 6 bases to trimming and J lost 7 bases, with 16 bases between them. As DNA, the CDR3 is TGTGCCAGCAGGCAACAGACAGGAAAAAATTCACCCCTCCACTTT. It is translated as CASRQQTGKNSPLHF.

This clone was detected only once. The CDR3 loop reads CASSLRRRRGITEAFF. The CDR3, as DNA: TGTGCCAGCAGTTTACGGAGGCGGAGGGGTATCACTGAAGCTTTCTTT. The rearrangement links TRBV28 to TRBJ1-1, with D perhaps TRBD1 (5 bases). With 2 bases removed from V and 4 bases from J, the gap between germline ends came to 17 bases. Germline assignment: CDR1 MDHEN and CDR2 SYDVKM. CDR3 length: 16 residues.

The CDR3, as DNA: TGTGCCAGCAGTGACAGGTTCCCTCCCAGGCATGGCTACACCTTC. It is translated as CASSDRFPPRHGYTF. The genes are TRBV6-4 and TRBJ1-2, with D unclear. Trimming pared 2 bases from V and 6 bases from J, leaving 16 bases between. The CDR3 is made up of 15 amino acids. Germline V lookup: CDR1 MRHNA, CDR2 SNTAGT.